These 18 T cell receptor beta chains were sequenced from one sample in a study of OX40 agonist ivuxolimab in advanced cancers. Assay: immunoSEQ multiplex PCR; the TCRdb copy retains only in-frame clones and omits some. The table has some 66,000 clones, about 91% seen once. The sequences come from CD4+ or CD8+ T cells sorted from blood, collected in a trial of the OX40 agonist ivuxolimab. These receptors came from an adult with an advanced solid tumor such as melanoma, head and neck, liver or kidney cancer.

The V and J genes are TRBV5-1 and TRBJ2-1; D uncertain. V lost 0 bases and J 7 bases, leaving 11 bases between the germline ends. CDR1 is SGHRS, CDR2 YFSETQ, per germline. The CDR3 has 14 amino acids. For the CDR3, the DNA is TGCGCCAGCAGCTTGGCTTTGACTTTTAATGAGCAGTTCTTC. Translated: CASSLALTFNEQFF.

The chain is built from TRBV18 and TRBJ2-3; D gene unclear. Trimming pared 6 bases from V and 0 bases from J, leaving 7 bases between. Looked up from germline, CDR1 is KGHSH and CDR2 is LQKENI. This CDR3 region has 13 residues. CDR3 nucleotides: TGTGCCAGCTCGGTGATTAGCACAGATACGCAGTATTTT. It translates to CASSVISTDTQYF.

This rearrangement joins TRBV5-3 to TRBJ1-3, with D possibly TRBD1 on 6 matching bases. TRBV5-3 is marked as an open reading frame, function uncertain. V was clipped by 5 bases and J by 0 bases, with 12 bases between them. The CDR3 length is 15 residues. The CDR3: CARSQGRFSGNTIYF. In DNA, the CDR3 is TGTGCCAGAAGTCAGGGGCGGTTCTCTGGAAACACCATATATTTT.

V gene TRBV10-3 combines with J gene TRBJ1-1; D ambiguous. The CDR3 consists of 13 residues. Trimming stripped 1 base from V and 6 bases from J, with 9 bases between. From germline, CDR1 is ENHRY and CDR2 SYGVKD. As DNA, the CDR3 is TGTGCCATCAGTGAGTTACGCTTGGCTGAAGCTTTCTTT. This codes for CAISELRLAEAFF.

The CDR3 nucleotides are TGTGCCAGCAGCACGGGACTAGAGGGGGATACGCAGTATTTT. Translated: CASSTGLEGDTQYF. V and J are TRBV5-4 and TRBJ2-3; 8 bases line up with TRBD2. The V gene end was trimmed by 4 bases and the J gene end by 6 bases; junction bases not matched to a gene: 7. The CDR3 is 14 amino acids. Germline V gene data show CDR1 as SGHNT and CDR2 as YYREEE (reference sequence). The variable domain in full, completed from reference TRBV5-4 and TRBJ2-3, reads ETGVTQSPTHLIKTRGQQVTLRCSSQSGHNTVSWYQQALGQGPQFIFQYYREEENGRGNFPPRFSGLQFPNYSSELNVNALELDDSALYLCASSTGLEGDTQYFGPGTRLTVL.

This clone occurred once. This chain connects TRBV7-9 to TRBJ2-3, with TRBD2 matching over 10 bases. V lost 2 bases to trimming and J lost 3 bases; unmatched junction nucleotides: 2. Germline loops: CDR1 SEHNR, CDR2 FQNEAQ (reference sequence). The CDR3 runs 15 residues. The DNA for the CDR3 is TGTGCCAGCAGCTTAAGCGGGGGGGCAACAGATACGCAGTATTTT. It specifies CASSLSGGATDTQYF.

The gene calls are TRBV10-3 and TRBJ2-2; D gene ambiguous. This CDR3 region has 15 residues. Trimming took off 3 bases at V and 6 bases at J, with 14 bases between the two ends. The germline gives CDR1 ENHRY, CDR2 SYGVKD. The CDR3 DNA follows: TGTGCCATCAGTGATCCTTTACTTGGGGCCGGGGAGCTGTTTTTT. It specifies CAISDPLLGAGELFF.

The CDR3 is CASSYSGQGRYEQYF. CDR3 bases: TGTGCCAGCAGTTATTCAGGACAGGGCCGCTACGAGCAGTACTTC. The chain joins TRBV6-5 to TRBJ2-7; 8 nucleotides line up with TRBD1. The junction had 7 bases not matched to a gene; V was cut back by 3 bases and J by 3 bases. The CDR3 length is 15 residues. Per germline, CDR1 MNHEY and CDR2 SVGAGI.

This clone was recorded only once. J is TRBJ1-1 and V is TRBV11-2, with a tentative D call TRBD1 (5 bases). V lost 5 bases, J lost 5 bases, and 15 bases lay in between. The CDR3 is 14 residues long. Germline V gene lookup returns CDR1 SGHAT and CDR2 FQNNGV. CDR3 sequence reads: CASSILYRNTEAFF. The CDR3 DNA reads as TGTGCCAGCAGCATACTATACAGGAATACTGAAGCTTTCTTT.

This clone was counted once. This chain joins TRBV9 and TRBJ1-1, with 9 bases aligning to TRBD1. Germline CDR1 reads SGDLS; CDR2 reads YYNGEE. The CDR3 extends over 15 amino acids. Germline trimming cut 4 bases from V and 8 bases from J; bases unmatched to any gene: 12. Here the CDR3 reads CASSPRQGVNVEAFF. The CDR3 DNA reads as TGTGCCAGCAGCCCGCGACAGGGGGTGAACGTGGAAGCTTTCTTT.

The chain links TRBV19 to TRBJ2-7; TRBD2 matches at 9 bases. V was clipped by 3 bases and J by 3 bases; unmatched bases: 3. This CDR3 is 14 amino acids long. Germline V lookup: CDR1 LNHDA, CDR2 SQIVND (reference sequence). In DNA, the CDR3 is TGTGCCAGTAGTATTAGCGGGGGCTTCTACGAGCAGTACTTC. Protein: CASSISGGFYEQYF.

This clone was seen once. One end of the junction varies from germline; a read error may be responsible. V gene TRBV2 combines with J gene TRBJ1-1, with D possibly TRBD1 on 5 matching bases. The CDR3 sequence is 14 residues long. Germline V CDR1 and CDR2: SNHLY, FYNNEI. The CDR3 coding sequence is TGTGCCAGCAGGGAAGACAGTTCGAGGGCTGAAGCTTTCTTT. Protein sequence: CASREDSSRAEAFF.

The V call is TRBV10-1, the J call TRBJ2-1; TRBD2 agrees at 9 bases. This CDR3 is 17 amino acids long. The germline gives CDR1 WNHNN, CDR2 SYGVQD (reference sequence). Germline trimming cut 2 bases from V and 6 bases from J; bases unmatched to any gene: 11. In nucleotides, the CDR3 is TGCGCCAGCAGTGAGACGGGTCTAGCGGGAAAGTTCAATGAGCAGTTCTTC. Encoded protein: CASSETGLAGKFNEQFF.

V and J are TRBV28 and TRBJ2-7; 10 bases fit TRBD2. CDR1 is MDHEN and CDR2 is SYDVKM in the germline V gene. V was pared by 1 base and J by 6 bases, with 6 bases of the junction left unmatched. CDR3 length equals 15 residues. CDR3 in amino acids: CASSLFTSGAGEQYF. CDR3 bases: TGTGCCAGCAGTTTATTTACTAGCGGGGCTGGCGAGCAGTACTTC.

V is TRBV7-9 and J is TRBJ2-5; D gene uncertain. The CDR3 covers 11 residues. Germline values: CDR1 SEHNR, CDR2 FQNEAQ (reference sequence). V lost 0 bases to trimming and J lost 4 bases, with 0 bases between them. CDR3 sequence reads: CASSLAETQYF. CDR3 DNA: TGTGCCAGCAGCTTAGCAGAGACCCAGTACTTC.

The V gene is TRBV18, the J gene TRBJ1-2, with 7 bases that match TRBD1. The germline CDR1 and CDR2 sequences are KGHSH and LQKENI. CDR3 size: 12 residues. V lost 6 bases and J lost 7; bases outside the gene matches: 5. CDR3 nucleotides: TGTGCCAGCTCCGACAGGGTCGGTGGCTACACCTTC. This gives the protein CASSDRVGGYTF.

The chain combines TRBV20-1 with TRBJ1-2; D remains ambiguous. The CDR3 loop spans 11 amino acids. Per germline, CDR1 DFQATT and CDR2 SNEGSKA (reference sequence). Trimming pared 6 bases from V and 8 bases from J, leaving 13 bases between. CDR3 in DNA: TGCAGTGCAAACGGTCCCGGGGGCTACACCTTC. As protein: CSANGPGGYTF.

The CDR3 is CASSEALGSETQYF. The CDR3 nucleotides are TGTGCCAGCAGTGAGGCGTTAGGGTCGGAGACCCAGTACTTC. This chain joins TRBV6-1 and TRBJ2-5; D is unclear. The V and J ends lost 3 bases and 5 bases respectively, with 13 bases between them. The CDR3 contains 14 residues. From germline, CDR1 is MNHNS and CDR2 SASEGT.